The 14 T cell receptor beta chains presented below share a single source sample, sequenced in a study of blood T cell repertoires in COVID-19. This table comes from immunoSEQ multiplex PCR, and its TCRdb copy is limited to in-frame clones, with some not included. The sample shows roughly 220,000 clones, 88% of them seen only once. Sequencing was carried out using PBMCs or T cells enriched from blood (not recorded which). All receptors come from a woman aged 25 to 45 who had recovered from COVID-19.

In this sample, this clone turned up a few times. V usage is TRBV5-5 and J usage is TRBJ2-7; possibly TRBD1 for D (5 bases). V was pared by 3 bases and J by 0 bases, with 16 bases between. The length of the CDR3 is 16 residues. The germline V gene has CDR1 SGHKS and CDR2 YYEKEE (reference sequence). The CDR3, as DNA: TGTGCCAGCAGCTGGGTGGATCGACAGATCTCCTACGAGCAGTACTTC. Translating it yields CASSWVDRQISYEQYF. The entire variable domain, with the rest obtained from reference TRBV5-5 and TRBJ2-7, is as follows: DAGVTQSPTHLIKTRGQQVTLRCSPISGHKSVSWYQQVLGQGPQFIFQYYEKEERGRGNFPDRFSARQFPNYSSELNVNALLLGDSALYLCASSWVDRQISYEQYFGPGTRLTVT.

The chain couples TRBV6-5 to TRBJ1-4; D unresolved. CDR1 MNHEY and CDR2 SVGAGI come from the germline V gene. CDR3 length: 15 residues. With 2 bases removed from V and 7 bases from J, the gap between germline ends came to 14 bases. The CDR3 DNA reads TGTGCCAGCAGTTACAGGAGGAATTGGAGTGAAAAACTGTTTTTT. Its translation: CASSYRRNWSEKLFF.

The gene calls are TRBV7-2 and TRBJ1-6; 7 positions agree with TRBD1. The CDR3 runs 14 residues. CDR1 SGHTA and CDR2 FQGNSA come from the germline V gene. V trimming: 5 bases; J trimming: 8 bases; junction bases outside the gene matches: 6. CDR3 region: CASSETGWDSPLHF. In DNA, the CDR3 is TGTGCCAGCAGCGAGACAGGGTGGGATTCACCCCTCCACTTT.

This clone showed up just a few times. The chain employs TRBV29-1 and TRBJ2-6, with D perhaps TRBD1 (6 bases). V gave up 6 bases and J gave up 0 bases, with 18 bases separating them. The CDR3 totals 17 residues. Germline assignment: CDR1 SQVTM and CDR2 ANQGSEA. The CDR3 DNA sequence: TGCAGCGTACGACAGGCACCAACCAACTCTGGGGCCAACGTCCTGACTTTC. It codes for CSVRQAPTNSGANVLTF. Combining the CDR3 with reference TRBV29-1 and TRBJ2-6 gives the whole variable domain SAVISQKPSRDICQRGTSLTIQCQVDSQVTMMFWYRQQPGQSLTLIATANQGSEATYESGFVIDKFPISRPNLTFSTLTVSNMSPEDSSIYLCSVRQAPTNSGANVLTFGAGSRLTVL.

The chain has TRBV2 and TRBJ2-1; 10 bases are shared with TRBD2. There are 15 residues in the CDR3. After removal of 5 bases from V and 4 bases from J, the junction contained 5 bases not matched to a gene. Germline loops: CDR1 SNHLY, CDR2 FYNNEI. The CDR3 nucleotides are TGTGCCAGCAGTCGGACTAGCGGATTTTACAATGAGCAGTTCTTC. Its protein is CASSRTSGFYNEQFF.

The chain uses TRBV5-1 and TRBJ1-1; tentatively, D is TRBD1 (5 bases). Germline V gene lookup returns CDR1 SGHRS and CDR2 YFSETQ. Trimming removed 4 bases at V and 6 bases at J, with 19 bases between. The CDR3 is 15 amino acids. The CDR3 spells CASSLWGGEGAEAFF. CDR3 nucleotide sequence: TGCGCCAGCAGCCTGTGGGGGGGAGAGGGTGCTGAAGCTTTCTTT.

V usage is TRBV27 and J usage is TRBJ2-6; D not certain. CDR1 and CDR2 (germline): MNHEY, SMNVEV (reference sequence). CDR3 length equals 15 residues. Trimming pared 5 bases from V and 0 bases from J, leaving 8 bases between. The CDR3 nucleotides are TGTGCCAGCAGTGCCCCCAGCTCTGGGGCCAACGTCCTGACTTTC. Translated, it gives CASSAPSSGANVLTF.

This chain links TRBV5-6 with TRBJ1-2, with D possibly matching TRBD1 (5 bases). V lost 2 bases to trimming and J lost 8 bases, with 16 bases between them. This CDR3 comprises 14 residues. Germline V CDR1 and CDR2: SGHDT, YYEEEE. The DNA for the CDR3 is TGTGCCAGCAGCTTCGGCAGGGTAGGTGTAGGCTACACCTTC. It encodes CASSFGRVGVGYTF.

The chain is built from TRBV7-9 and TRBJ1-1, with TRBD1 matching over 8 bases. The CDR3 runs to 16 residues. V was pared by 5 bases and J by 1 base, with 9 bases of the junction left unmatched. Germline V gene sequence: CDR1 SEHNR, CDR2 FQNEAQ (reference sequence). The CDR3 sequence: CASSPVGQGTNTEAFF. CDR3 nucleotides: TGTGCCAGCAGCCCAGTCGGACAGGGAACGAACACTGAAGCTTTCTTT.

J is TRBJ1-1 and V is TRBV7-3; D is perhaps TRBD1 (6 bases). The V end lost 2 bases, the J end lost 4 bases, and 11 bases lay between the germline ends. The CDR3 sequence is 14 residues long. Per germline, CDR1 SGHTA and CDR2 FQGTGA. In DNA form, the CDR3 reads TGTGCCAGCAGCTTACAGGGGAGAGGCACTGAAGCTTTCTTT. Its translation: CASSLQGRGTEAFF.

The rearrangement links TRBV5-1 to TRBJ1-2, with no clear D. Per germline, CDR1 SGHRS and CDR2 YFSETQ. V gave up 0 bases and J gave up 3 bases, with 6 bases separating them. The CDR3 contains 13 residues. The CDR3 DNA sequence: TGCGCCAGCAGCTTGGTCGCAGACTATGGCTACACCTTC. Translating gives CASSLVADYGYTF. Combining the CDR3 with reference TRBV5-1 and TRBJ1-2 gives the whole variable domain KAGVTQTPRYLIKTRGQQVTLSCSPISGHRSVSWYQQTPGQGLQFLFEYFSETQRNKGNFPGRFSGRQFSNSRSEMNVSTLELGDSALYLCASSLVADYGYTFGSGTRLTVV.

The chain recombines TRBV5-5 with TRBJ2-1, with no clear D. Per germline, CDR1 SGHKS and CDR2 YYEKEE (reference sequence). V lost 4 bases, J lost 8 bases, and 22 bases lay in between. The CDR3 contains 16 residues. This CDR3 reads CASSSRGDRVGYEQFF. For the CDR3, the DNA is TGTGCCAGCAGCAGTCGAGGAGATCGAGTTGGCTATGAGCAGTTCTTC.

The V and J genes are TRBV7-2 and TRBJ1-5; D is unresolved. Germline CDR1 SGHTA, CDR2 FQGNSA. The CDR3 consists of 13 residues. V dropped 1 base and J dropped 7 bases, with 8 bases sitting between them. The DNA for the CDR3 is TGTGCCAGCAGCTTAGGGCCCTTCCAGCCCCAGCATTTT. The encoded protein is CASSLGPFQPQHF.

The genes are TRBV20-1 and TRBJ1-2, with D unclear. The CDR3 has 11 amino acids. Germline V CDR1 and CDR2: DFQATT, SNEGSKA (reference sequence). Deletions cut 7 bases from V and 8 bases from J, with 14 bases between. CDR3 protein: CSVLLREGYTF. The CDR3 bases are TGCAGTGTCCTCCTAAGGGAGGGCTACACCTTC.